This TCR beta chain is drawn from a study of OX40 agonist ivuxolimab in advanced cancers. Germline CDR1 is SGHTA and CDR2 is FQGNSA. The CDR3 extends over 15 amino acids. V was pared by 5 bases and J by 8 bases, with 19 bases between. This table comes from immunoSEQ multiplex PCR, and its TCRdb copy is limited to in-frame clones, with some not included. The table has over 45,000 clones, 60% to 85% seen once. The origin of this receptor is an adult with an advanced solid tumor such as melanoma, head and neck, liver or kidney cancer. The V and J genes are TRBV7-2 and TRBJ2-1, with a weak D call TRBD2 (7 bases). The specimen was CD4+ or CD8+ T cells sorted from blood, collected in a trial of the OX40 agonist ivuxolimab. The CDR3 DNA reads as TGTGCCAGCAGCCGAGGAGGGGGGGCTGGGTATGAGCAGTTCTTC. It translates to CASSRGGGAGYEQFF.